The 20 T cell receptor beta chains reported below all come from one sample, sequenced in a study of OX40 agonist ivuxolimab in advanced cancers. Measured with immunoSEQ multiplex PCR; TCRdb has only the in-frame clones, and not every one. In the table there are fewer than 85,000 clones, about 85% of which are singletons. The input for sequencing was CD4+ or CD8+ T cells sorted from blood, taken in a trial of the OX40 agonist ivuxolimab. The source of these receptors is an adult with an advanced solid tumor such as melanoma, head and neck, liver or kidney cancer.

The CDR3 is CASSPNRGTGNQPQHF. The CDR3 DNA follows: TGTGCCAGCAGCCCGAACCGGGGGACGGGCAATCAGCCCCAGCATTTT. V is TRBV28 and J is TRBJ1-5, with D tentatively TRBD1 (5 bases). Trimming stripped 6 bases from V and 2 bases from J, with 17 bases between. CDR3 length equals 16 residues. Germline V gives CDR1 MDHEN, CDR2 SYDVKM.

The gene calls are TRBV5-4 and TRBJ1-3, with D possibly being TRBD1 (6 bases). Trimming stripped 0 bases from V and 4 bases from J, with 11 bases between. Germline-derived CDR1 and CDR2 are SGHNT and YYREEE (reference sequence). This CDR3 contains 15 residues. CDR3: CASSLGVGTGNTIYF. CDR3 bases: TGTGCCAGCAGCTTGGGTGTAGGGACAGGAAACACCATATATTTT.

This chain connects TRBV5-4 to TRBJ1-2; D call uncertain. Germline values: CDR1 SGHNT, CDR2 YYREEE (reference sequence). CDR3 size: 15 residues. Trimming took 3 bases from V and 7 from J, leaving 19 bases between them. CDR3 sequence reads: CASSSTGVAVSGYTF. The DNA for the CDR3 is TGTGCCAGCAGCTCGACTGGGGTGGCAGTTAGTGGCTACACCTTC. Based on the CDR3 plus reference TRBV5-4 and TRBJ1-2, the full variable domain is ETGVTQSPTHLIKTRGQQVTLRCSSQSGHNTVSWYQQALGQGPQFIFQYYREEENGRGNFPPRFSGLQFPNYSSELNVNALELDDSALYLCASSSTGVAVSGYTFGSGTRLTVV.

The rearrangement uses TRBV1 and TRBJ1-6. TRBV1 is designated a pseudogene. The length of the CDR3 is 15 residues. For the CDR3, the DNA is TGCACCAGCAGCCCGGCCCCAAGAGGGGCATCTCCCCTCCACTTT. It yields the protein CTSSPAPRGASPLHF.

The chain links TRBV5-1 to TRBJ2-7; 7 nucleotides match TRBD1. Per the germline V gene, CDR1 is SGHRS and CDR2 is YFSETQ. The trim removed 4 bases at V and 6 bases at J, leaving 4 bases unmatched. The CDR3 runs to 12 residues. The CDR3 spells CASSATGVEQYF. CDR3 nucleotides: TGCGCCAGCAGCGCCACAGGGGTCGAGCAGTACTTC.

The chain uses TRBV18 and TRBJ2-7, with D perhaps matching TRBD1 or TRBD2 (5 bases each). Trimming took 3 bases from V and 6 from J, leaving 15 bases between them. The CDR3 covers 14 residues. Germline V gene data show CDR1 as KGHSH and CDR2 as LQKENI. This CDR3 reads CASSPGRMGREQYF. The CDR3 nucleotides read TGTGCCAGCTCACCTGGAAGGATGGGACGCGAGCAGTACTTC.

The V and J genes are TRBV7-7 and TRBJ2-5; 7 bases match TRBD1. Losses at the gene ends were 5 bases for V and 4 bases for J; bases not matched to a gene: 7. There are 14 residues in the CDR3. Germline V gene sequence: CDR1 SSHAT, CDR2 FNYEAQ (reference sequence). CDR3 in amino acids: CASSPDRDRETQYF. In nucleotides, the CDR3 is TGTGCCAGCAGCCCCGACAGGGACAGAGAGACCCAGTACTTC. Filled out from reference TRBV7-7 and TRBJ2-5, the complete variable domain reads GAGVSQSPRYKVTKRGQDVTLRCDPISSHATLYWYQQALGQGPEFLTYFNYEAQPDKSGLPSDRFSAERPEGSISTLTIQRTEQRDSAMYRCASSPDRDRETQYFGPGTRLLVL.

The chain employs TRBV5-1 and TRBJ1-1, with D maybe TRBD1 (5 bases). The CDR3 covers 15 residues. The V end lost 1 base, the J end lost 4 bases, and 14 bases lay between the germline ends. Germline loops: CDR1 SGHRS, CDR2 YFSETQ. This CDR3 is CASSLMTMGTTEAFF. CDR3 nucleotides: TGCGCCAGCAGCTTGATGACAATGGGGACCACTGAAGCTTTCTTT.

This clone occurred a few times. Germline and junction disagree at one end, which may indicate a read error. V gene TRBV7-3 combines with J gene TRBJ1-6; 9 bases map to TRBD1. The CDR3 has 15 amino acids. Germline V gene lookup returns CDR1 SGHTA and CDR2 FQGTGA. The CDR3 coding sequence is TGTGCCAGCAGTTTAAACGGACAGGGGAACTCACCCCTCCACTTT. This translates into CASSLNGQGNSPLHF.

To note about this clone: Different DNA sequences within this sample yield the same CDR3. V gene TRBV4-2 combines with J gene TRBJ2-7, with a tentative D call TRBD1 (6 bases). Trimming shortened V by 3 bases and J by 3 bases, and 15 bases separated the two germline ends. This CDR3 region has 15 residues. Germline values: CDR1 LGHNA, CDR2 YNFKEQ. In nucleotides, the CDR3 is TGTGCCAGCAGCCAGGTACAGGGTTCAGACTACGAGCAGTACTTC. Residues: CASSQVQGSDYEQYF.

The chain joins TRBV2 to TRBJ2-5; no reliable D call. Per the germline V gene, CDR1 is SNHLY and CDR2 is FYNNEI. V gave up 2 bases and J gave up 5 bases, with 6 bases separating them. The length of the CDR3 is 12 residues. The CDR3 DNA is TGTGCCAGCAGTGAATTTCGGGAGACCCAGTACTTC. It is translated as CASSEFRETQYF.

The J gene is TRBJ2-7, the V gene TRBV27, with D possibly TRBD2 on 5 matching bases. The V end was cut by 2 bases, the J end by 5 bases, with 10 bases between. Germline loops: CDR1 MNHEY, CDR2 SMNVEV (reference sequence). The CDR3 extends over 13 amino acids. The CDR3 loop reads CASSLTRVHEQYF. The CDR3 DNA reads TGTGCCAGCAGTTTAACGCGGGTCCACGAGCAGTACTTC.

The chain employs TRBV11-2 and TRBJ1-5; TRBD1 agrees at 12 bases. Losses at the gene ends were 5 bases for V and 5 bases for J; bases not matched to a gene: 7. Germline CDR1 reads SGHAT; CDR2 reads FQNNGV. This CDR3 comprises 16 residues. CDR3 nucleotides: TGTGCCAGCAGCCCTCCGGGACAGGGGGCCCATCAGCCCCAGCATTTT. Amino acid sequence: CASSPPGQGAHQPQHF.

The J gene is TRBJ1-2, the V gene TRBV19; D is undetermined. This CDR3 region has 12 residues. The V gene's germline CDR1 is LNHDA and CDR2 SQIVND (reference sequence). V was cut by 3 bases and J by 7 bases, with 9 bases left in between. CDR3 amino acids: CASSIMGIGYTF. The CDR3 DNA reads TGTGCCAGTAGTATTATGGGGATTGGCTACACCTTC.

The chain uses TRBV6-1 and TRBJ2-3, with 13 positions matching TRBD2. Germline V gives CDR1 MNHNS, CDR2 SASEGT. This CDR3 region has 17 residues. Germline trimming cut 4 bases from V and 1 base from J; bases unmatched to any gene: 5. The CDR3 here is CASSGLAGGWGTDTQYF. CDR3 sequence (DNA): TGTGCCAGCAGTGGACTAGCGGGGGGTTGGGGCACAGATACGCAGTATTTT.

This clone was seen more than once but under ten times. The chain couples TRBV28 to TRBJ2-7; D unresolved. Per the germline V gene, CDR1 is MDHEN and CDR2 is SYDVKM. The V end was cut by 6 bases, the J end by 3 bases, with 12 bases between. The CDR3 is 13 amino acids. The CDR3 nucleotides are TGTGCCAGCAGGTCAGGACGGGTCTACGAGCAGTACTTC. It specifies CASRSGRVYEQYF.

The chain is built from TRBV7-6 and TRBJ2-3; 9 nucleotides line up with TRBD2. The junction had 2 bases not matched to a gene; V was cut back by 1 base and J by 0 bases. This CDR3 spans 16 amino acids. CDR1 is SGHVS and CDR2 is FNYEAQ in the germline V gene. CDR3 nucleotide sequence: TGTGCCAGCAGCTTAGGAGCGGGAGGTAGCACAGATACGCAGTATTTT. Translating gives CASSLGAGGSTDTQYF. Supplemented by reference TRBV7-6 and TRBJ2-3, the full variable domain reads GAGVSQSPRYKVTKRGQDVALRCDPISGHVSLYWYRQALGQGPEFLTYFNYEAQQDKSGLPNDRFSAERPEGSISTLTIQRTEQRDSAMYRCASSLGAGGSTDTQYFGPGTRLTVL.

The V gene is TRBV6-5, the J gene TRBJ1-1; TRBD1 matches at 10 bases. The CDR3 has 14 amino acids. CDR1 is MNHEY, CDR2 SVGAGI, per germline. V lost 6 bases, J lost 5 bases, and 6 bases stayed unmatched. CDR3 region: CASRGQGPGTEAFF. The CDR3 DNA reads as TGTGCCAGCAGGGGACAGGGGCCGGGTACTGAAGCTTTCTTT.

This rearrangement joins TRBV4-2 to TRBJ1-1, with D unresolved. The germline CDR1 and CDR2 sequences are LGHNA and YNFKEQ. The CDR3 has 14 amino acids. Trimming pared 0 bases from V and 2 bases from J, leaving 7 bases between. The CDR3 DNA is TGTGCCAGCAGCCAAGACTCGGCTAACACTGAAGCTTTCTTT. It specifies CASSQDSANTEAFF.

The chain combines TRBV14 with TRBJ2-7; TRBD1 might be the D (5 bases). The V gene lost 1 base and the J gene lost 10 bases, with 14 bases spanning the gap. This CDR3 contains 13 residues. Germline assignment: CDR1 SGHDN and CDR2 FVKESK. CDR3 nucleotide sequence: TGTGCCAGCAGCCAAGGGTGGGTGACAGCCCAGTACTTC. Translated, it gives CASSQGWVTAQYF.